This entry lists 30 T cell receptor beta chains sequenced from one sample in a study of T cell responses to AZD1222 COVID-19 vaccine. Only in-frame clones appear in the TCRdb table, and some are missing; sequencing was by immunoSEQ multiplex PCR. The sample records approximately 200,000 clones, 90% to 95% being singletons. This specimen was peripheral blood, taken on day 0 of AZD1222 vaccination. The receptors were gathered from an adult in good health.

This clone was counted once. This chain connects TRBV11-3 to TRBJ2-2; no clear D gene. Germline lookup yields CDR1 SGHNT and CDR2 YENEEA. The CDR3 sequence is 15 residues long. V was shortened by 1 base and J by 5 bases, with 11 bases between the two germline ends. CDR3 region: CASSLGGDGTGELFF. CDR3 in DNA: TGTGCCAGCAGCTTAGGAGGTGATGGAACCGGGGAGCTGTTTTTT.

V usage is TRBV18 and J usage is TRBJ1-4, with TRBD1 as a possible D gene (5 bases). Trimming took off 2 bases at V and 4 bases at J, with 14 bases between the two ends. The germline CDR1 and CDR2 sequences are KGHSH and LQKENI. This CDR3 is 16 amino acids long. CDR3 sequence (DNA): TGTGCCAGCTCACCATCGGCTGGGAGGGGTAATGAAAAACTGTTTTTT. It codes for CASSPSAGRGNEKLFF.

This clone was recorded only once. V is TRBV7-6 and J is TRBJ2-1, with 7 bases that match TRBD2. Germline V gene sequence: CDR1 SGHVS, CDR2 FNYEAQ. Trimming removed 1 base from V and 11 bases from J; junction bases left unmatched: 14. The CDR3 spans 16 residues. The CDR3 nucleotides read TGTGCCAGCAGCTTAGACAGTTCTTTGGTAGCGGGCAAGCAGTTCTTC. This encodes CASSLDSSLVAGKQFF.

The V and J genes are TRBV7-2 and TRBJ2-6; D gene unclear. V lost 0 bases and J lost 0, with 6 bases in between. Germline-derived CDR1 and CDR2 are SGHTA and FQGNSA. This CDR3 is built from 16 residues. The CDR3 nucleotides are TGTGCCAGCAGCTTAGCAACGGCCTCTGGGGCCAACGTCCTGACTTTC. This encodes CASSLATASGANVLTF. The full variable domain, rest sourced from reference TRBV7-2 and TRBJ2-6, is GAGVSQSPSNKVTEKGKDVELRCDPISGHTALYWYRQSLGQGLEFLIYFQGNSAPDKSGLPSDRFSAERTGGSVSTLTIQRTQQEDSAVYLCASSLATASGANVLTFGAGSRLTVL.

This clone was detected only once. The rearrangement links TRBV7-9 to TRBJ1-1; D perhaps matches TRBD1 (6 bases). V lost 1 base and J 1 base, leaving 10 bases between the germline ends. The CDR3 sequence is 15 residues long. Germline CDR1 SEHNR, CDR2 FQNEAQ (reference sequence). For the CDR3, the DNA is TGTGCCAGCAGCTTAGGATTGACAGGGAACACTGAAGCTTTCTTT. Protein: CASSLGLTGNTEAFF.

V usage is TRBV19 and J usage is TRBJ2-3; no firm D call. Germline V CDR1 and CDR2: LNHDA, SQIVND (reference sequence). Trimming took off 7 bases at V and 2 bases at J, with 10 bases between the two ends. This CDR3 has 13 amino acids. The CDR3 DNA reads TGTGCCAGTAATTACGGAATCACAGATACGCAGTATTTT. This encodes CASNYGITDTQYF.

CDR3 protein: CATSDTSATYEQYF. DNA for the CDR3: TGTGCCACCAGTGACACTAGCGCGACCTACGAGCAGTACTTC. The V call is TRBV24-1, the J call TRBJ2-7, with 7 nucleotides matching TRBD2. Per the germline V gene, CDR1 is KGHDR and CDR2 is SFDVKD. With V trimmed by 4 bases and J by 2 bases, 4 bases remained unmatched. The CDR3 loop spans 14 amino acids.

The rearrangement links TRBV27 to TRBJ2-1; 11 bases line up with TRBD2. The CDR3 is 18 amino acids. With 5 bases clipped from V and 4 bases from J, the junction kept 13 bases outside the gene matches. Germline lookup yields CDR1 MNHEY and CDR2 SMNVEV (reference sequence). CDR3 nucleotide sequence: TGTGCCAGCAGTCCTCCCTCCAGACTAGCGGGACTTTACAATGAGCAGTTCTTC. Translating it yields CASSPPSRLAGLYNEQFF.

In this sample, this clone turned up once. The rearrangement uses TRBV19 and TRBJ1-6; 8 nucleotides line up with TRBD1. The CDR3 runs to 16 residues. CDR1 is LNHDA and CDR2 is SQIVND in the germline V gene (reference sequence). Unmatched junction bases numbered 12, after V lost 7 bases and J lost 7 bases. CDR3 nucleotides: TGTGCCAGTACCTCGAGACAGGGGCGGAACAATTCACCCCTCCACTTT. As protein: CASTSRQGRNNSPLHF. Full variable domain (missing parts from reference TRBV19 and TRBJ1-6): DGGITQSPKYLFRKEGQNVTLSCEQNLNHDAMYWYRQDPGQGLRLIYYSQIVNDFQKGDIAEGYSVSREKKESFPLTVTSAQKNPTAFYLCASTSRQGRNNSPLHFGNGTRLTVT.

This clone has only one observation. The J gene is TRBJ1-1, the V gene TRBV5-1; 7 bases are a match to TRBD1. The J segment lost 5 bases and the V segment lost 3 bases, leaving 10 bases of the junction unmatched. The CDR3 contains 15 residues. Germline assignment: CDR1 SGHRS and CDR2 YFSETQ. The chain's CDR3 is CASSWADREWTEAFF. Here the CDR3 DNA reads TGCGCCAGCAGCTGGGCCGACAGGGAGTGGACTGAAGCTTTCTTT.

The chain links TRBV24-1 to TRBJ2-1, with 7 bases identical to TRBD2. The V and J ends lost 1 base and 8 bases, in that order; junction bases with no gene match: 7. CDR1 KGHDR and CDR2 SFDVKD come from the germline V gene. This CDR3 is built from 15 residues. The CDR3 DNA reads TGTGCCACCAGTGATTTAGCGGGATTACCCCATGAGCAGTTCTTC. It translates to CATSDLAGLPHEQFF.

CDR3 sequence: CASSLAASGTHEQYF. The CDR3 DNA follows: TGTGCCAGCAGCTTAGCTGCCTCAGGGACCCACGAGCAGTACTTC. The gene calls are TRBV7-9 and TRBJ2-7, with D perhaps matching TRBD1 or TRBD2 (5 bases each). The length of the CDR3 is 15 residues. Trimming removed 0 bases from V and 5 bases from J, with 14 bases in between. In germline, CDR1 is SEHNR, CDR2 FQNEAQ (reference sequence).

The chain recombines TRBV28 with TRBJ1-2, with a tentative D call TRBD1 (5 bases). The CDR3 length is 16 residues. V shed 5 bases and J shed 8 bases, with 24 bases lying between them. Germline V gene sequence: CDR1 MDHEN, CDR2 SYDVKM. The CDR3 bases are TGTGCCAGCAGTCTCGTCCCGGGGGTCCAATCTCAGGGCTACACCTTC. This codes for CASSLVPGVQSQGYTF.

The V call is TRBV29-1, the J call TRBJ2-7; 14 nucleotides agree with TRBD2. The CDR3 length is 14 residues. The germline V gene encodes CDR1 SQVTM and CDR2 ANQGSEA. The junction had 5 bases not matched to a gene; V was cut back by 3 bases and J by 7 bases. The CDR3 reads CSVEGLAGVKEQYF. CDR3 DNA: TGCAGCGTTGAGGGACTAGCGGGAGTGAAAGAGCAGTACTTC.

The chain uses TRBV5-4 and TRBJ2-2; TRBD2 matches at 7 bases. This CDR3 has 16 residues. CDR1 is SGHNT and CDR2 is YYREEE in the germline V gene (reference sequence). After removal of 4 bases from V and 3 bases from J, the junction contained 9 bases not matched to a gene. CDR3 nucleotide sequence: TGTGCCAGCAGCCCGGTGGGGAGGGCCGACACCGGGGAGCTGTTTTTT. As protein: CASSPVGRADTGELFF.

This clone was observed a single time. The chain recombines TRBV2 with TRBJ2-7; 8 bases are shared with TRBD1. The CDR3 consists of 14 residues. J was trimmed by 2 bases and V by 6 bases; bases with no gene match: 6. Germline V gives CDR1 SNHLY, CDR2 FYNNEI. The CDR3 DNA reads TGTGCCAGCAGGGCAGGGGGCAGGACCTACGAGCAGTACTTC. It translates to CASRAGGRTYEQYF.

The V and J genes are TRBV5-5 and TRBJ2-1; 8 nucleotides align to TRBD2. This CDR3 region has 17 residues. V lost 0 bases, J lost 0 bases, and 5 bases stayed unmatched. Germline V gives CDR1 SGHKS, CDR2 YYEKEE (reference sequence). The CDR3 bases are TGTGCCAGCAGCTTGGAGGTAGCGGGGCCCTCCTACAATGAGCAGTTCTTC. The encoded protein is CASSLEVAGPSYNEQFF.

The chain employs TRBV5-1 and TRBJ2-3; D perhaps matches TRBD2 (6 bases). Between the trimmed V and J ends, which lost 6 bases and 5 bases, there was a span of 13 bases. There are 13 residues in the CDR3. In germline, CDR1 is SGHRS, CDR2 YFSETQ. CDR3 nucleotide sequence: TGCGCCAGCAAGATGGAGGGACGAGATACGCAGTATTTT. Residues: CASKMEGRDTQYF.

The chain has TRBV7-6 and TRBJ1-5; perhaps TRBD1 as D (5 bases). The CDR3 spans 15 residues. In germline, CDR1 is SGHVS, CDR2 FNYEAQ. Deletions cut 2 bases from V and 4 bases from J, with 12 bases between. The CDR3 spells CASSLFPGTNQPQHF. The DNA for the CDR3 is TGTGCCAGCAGCTTATTTCCAGGGACTAATCAGCCCCAGCATTTT.

The J gene is TRBJ2-3, the V gene TRBV6-1; TRBD2 agrees at 12 bases. The CDR3 covers 16 residues. V trimming: 0 bases; J trimming: 4 bases; junction bases outside the gene matches: 2. Germline V gives CDR1 MNHNS, CDR2 SASEGT. The chain's CDR3 is CASSEALAGGPDTQYF. In DNA, the CDR3 is TGTGCCAGCAGTGAAGCGCTAGCGGGAGGGCCAGATACGCAGTATTTT.

The chain carries TRBV23-1 and TRBJ1-3, with D possibly being TRBD1 (5 bases). Being an ORF, TRBV23-1 has a function that is uncertain. The CDR3 extends over 19 amino acids. The V and J ends lost 3 bases and 0 bases respectively, with 21 bases between them. CDR3 in amino acids: CASSQWPLRGRSSGNTIYF. In DNA form, the CDR3 reads TGCGCCAGCAGTCAGTGGCCTTTGAGGGGCAGAAGCTCTGGAAACACCATATATTTT.

This rearrangement joins TRBV29-1 to TRBJ1-1; tentatively, D is TRBD1 (6 bases). V was cut by 4 bases and J by 5 bases, with 14 bases left in between. This CDR3 contains 13 residues. Germline V gene lookup returns CDR1 SQVTM and CDR2 ANQGSEA. CDR3 region: CSVVPGVVTEAFF. DNA of the CDR3: TGCAGCGTTGTTCCAGGGGTAGTGACTGAAGCTTTCTTT.

The chain uses TRBV7-8 and TRBJ2-3; D uncertain. The V gene lost 1 base and the J gene lost 2 bases, with 10 bases spanning the gap. The CDR3 extends over 15 amino acids. The germline CDR1 and CDR2 sequences are SGHVS and FQNEAQ. The CDR3 nucleotides are TGTGCCAGCAGCTTAGGCCCCGGTCACACAGATACGCAGTATTTT. This gives the protein CASSLGPGHTDTQYF.

This clone has just one count. The chain links TRBV12-3 or TRBV12-4 to TRBJ1-5; a weak D match, TRBD1 (6 bases). V dropped 5 bases and J dropped 6 bases, with 11 bases sitting between them. This CDR3 is 13 amino acids long. This chain's CDR3 is CASSTQGSQPQHF. For the CDR3, the DNA is TGTGCCAGCAGTACACAGGGATCTCAGCCCCAGCATTTT.

CDR3 DNA sequence: TGTGCCAGAAGCTGCCAGGGACATAATAGCAATCAGCCCCAGCATTTT. The encoded protein is CARSCQGHNSNQPQHF. The chain uses TRBV5-3 and TRBJ1-5; TRBD1 might be the D (6 bases). TRBV5-3 counts as an open reading frame of uncertain function. This CDR3 region has 16 residues. The ends were cut back, 3 bases at V and 0 bases at J, with 13 bases in the middle.

This sequence joins TRBV19 and TRBJ1-1; 11 bases line up with TRBD1. Germline V gives CDR1 LNHDA, CDR2 SQIVND (reference sequence). The CDR3 consists of 14 residues. After removal of 7 bases from V and 5 bases from J, the junction contained 6 bases not matched to a gene. Here the CDR3 reads CASIKDRGRTEAFF. For the CDR3, the DNA is TGTGCCAGTATCAAGGACAGGGGGCGAACTGAAGCTTTCTTT. The full variable domain, with the rest looked up from reference TRBV19 and TRBJ1-1, is DGGITQSPKYLFRKEGQNVTLSCEQNLNHDAMYWYRQDPGQGLRLIYYSQIVNDFQKGDIAEGYSVSREKKESFPLTVTSAQKNPTAFYLCASIKDRGRTEAFFGQGTRLTVV.

The V call is TRBV18, the J call TRBJ1-2, with D unresolved. Looked up from germline, CDR1 is KGHSH and CDR2 is LQKENI. This CDR3 is 15 amino acids long. Trimming took 4 bases from V and 7 from J, leaving 19 bases between them. CDR3 nucleotide sequence: TGTGCCAGCTCACTAGCACGCGGGGAGTCTTTTGGCTACACCTTC. Translating gives CASSLARGESFGYTF.

The chain joins TRBV5-5 to TRBJ2-7; D might be TRBD2 (5 bases). Per the germline V gene, CDR1 is SGHKS and CDR2 is YYEKEE (reference sequence). The V end lost 0 bases, the J end lost 2 bases, and 15 bases lay between the germline ends. The CDR3 runs 16 residues. CDR3 sequence (DNA): TGTGCCAGCAGCTTGGCAGTTGGCGGGTTTCCCTACGAGCAGTACTTC. It is translated as CASSLAVGGFPYEQYF.

V usage is TRBV7-9 and J usage is TRBJ2-1, with TRBD2 matching 7 bases. Per the germline V gene, CDR1 is SEHNR and CDR2 is FQNEAQ (reference sequence). The CDR3 spans 18 residues. The trim removed 0 bases at V and 4 bases at J, leaving 12 bases unmatched. DNA of the CDR3: TGTGCCAGCAGCTTAGCGGGTTTAATTGGGCGGGGGTACAATGAGCAGTTCTTC. It yields the protein CASSLAGLIGRGYNEQFF.

The J gene is TRBJ2-1, the V gene TRBV6-5; D gene unclear. Trimming removed 4 bases from V and 0 bases from J, with 10 bases in between. Germline lookup yields CDR1 MNHEY and CDR2 SVGAGI. The CDR3 has 15 residues. The CDR3 is CASSSTYSSYNEQFF. CDR3 in DNA: TGTGCCAGCAGTTCCACTTACAGCTCCTACAATGAGCAGTTCTTC.